This is a list of T cell receptor beta chains from one sample in a study of T cells after yellow fever vaccination. TCRdb reanalysed the 5' RACE reads using MiXCR and keeps one entry per CDR3 protein. The sample shows about 160,000 distinct CDR3 sequences, more than 5.5% of them seen only once. Material: CD4+ T cells sorted from PBMCs, obtained 5 days after the first yellow fever vaccination. These receptors were obtained from a man in his late teens or twenties who received the YFV17D yellow fever vaccine. CDR3s include the opening cysteine and the closing phenylalanine or tryptophan. A D gene is named only where the DNA matches it firmly. Size values are once, few and many counts, or a class for expanded clones, and some rows have none.

CDR3 DNA: TGTGCCAGCGCTCTTTGGACTGTGGTCGAACTTAGTGGCTACACCTTC; CDR3 protein: CASALWTVVELSGYTF; V gene: TRBV28; D gene: .; clone size: many; J gene: TRBJ1-2
CDR3 DNA: TGTGCCAGCAGTTTAGGGGGATCTGGGGCCAACGTCCTGACTTTC; CDR3 protein: CASSLGGSGANVLTF; V gene: TRBV7-2; D gene: .; clone size: many; J gene: TRBJ2-6
CDR3 DNA: TGCAGCGCTACCGGGTCCGGAGCAGATACGCAGTATTTT; CDR3 protein: CSATGSGADTQYF; V gene: TRBV29-1; D gene: .; clone size: many; J gene: TRBJ2-3
CDR3 DNA: TGTGCCAGCAGCTTAAATGGTGGGTCGGGGACCCAGTACTTC; CDR3 protein: CASSLNGGSGTQYF; V gene: TRBV5-6; D gene: .; clone size: many; J gene: TRBJ2-5
CDR3 DNA: TGCAGTGCTAGAGACGCAGGTCGTACGCAGTATTTT; CDR3 protein: CSARDAGRTQYF; V gene: TRBV20-1; D gene: .; clone size: many; J gene: TRBJ2-3
CDR3 DNA: TGTGCCAGCAGCACCAGGACGGGGAGCTCCTACGAGCAGTACTTC; CDR3 protein: CASSTRTGSSYEQYF; V gene: TRBV5-4; D gene: .; clone size: many; J gene: TRBJ2-7
CDR3 DNA: TGTGCCAGCAGTACTCTAGCGGGGGCCCCCCCGTACTTC; CDR3 protein: CASSTLAGAPPYF; V gene: TRBV12-3/TRBV12-4; D gene: TRBD2; clone size: many; J gene: TRBJ2-5
CDR3 DNA: TGTGCCAGCAGTTACTCTCCGAGGGTTATTACCGGGGAGCTGTTTTTT; CDR3 protein: CASSYSPRVITGELFF; V gene: TRBV6-5; D gene: .; clone size: many; J gene: TRBJ2-2
CDR3 DNA: TGTGCCAGCAGCTTAGCGCCAGCGGGTGAGCAGTTCTTC; CDR3 protein: CASSLAPAGEQFF; V gene: TRBV7-8; D gene: .; clone size: few; J gene: TRBJ2-1
CDR3 DNA: TGTGCCAGCTCACCACCTAGGATTTTTAGCACAGATACGCAGTATTTT; CDR3 protein: CASSPPRIFSTDTQYF; V gene: TRBV18; D gene: .; clone size: many; J gene: TRBJ2-3
CDR3 DNA: TGTGCCATCACGTCAGCGCCTAGCACAGATACGCAGTATTTT; CDR3 protein: CAITSAPSTDTQYF; V gene: TRBV10-3; D gene: .; clone size: many; J gene: TRBJ2-3
CDR3 DNA: TGCGCCAGCAGCCAAGGCCTAGGGGGTCTCACAGATACGCAGTATTTT; CDR3 protein: CASSQGLGGLTDTQYF; V gene: TRBV4-1; D gene: .; clone size: many; J gene: TRBJ2-3
CDR3 DNA: TGTGCCAGCAGCTTCTCCTACAATGAGCAGTTCTTC; CDR3 protein: CASSFSYNEQFF; V gene: TRBV7-8; D gene: .; clone size: many; J gene: TRBJ2-1
CDR3 DNA: TGCGCCAGCGGCCAGCCGACAGCTGGATACACTGAAGCTTTCTTT; CDR3 protein: CASGQPTAGYTEAFF; V gene: TRBV4-1; D gene: .; clone size: .; J gene: TRBJ1-1
CDR3 DNA: TGTGCCAGCAGCTCGGGGGCGGGCCCGAGTCAAGGCTACACCTTC; CDR3 protein: CASSSGAGPSQGYTF; V gene: TRBV7-9; D gene: .; clone size: .; J gene: TRBJ1-2
CDR3 DNA: TGCGCCAGCAGTGATTGGGGGGACATCTACAATGAGCAGTTCTTC; CDR3 protein: CASSDWGDIYNEQFF; V gene: TRBV10-2; D gene: .; clone size: .; J gene: TRBJ2-1
CDR3 DNA: TGTGCCAGCAGCCCAAGTCTGGGGTTACATGAGCAGTTCTTC; CDR3 protein: CASSPSLGLHEQFF; V gene: TRBV3-1; D gene: .; clone size: many; J gene: TRBJ2-1
CDR3 DNA: TGCGCCAGCAGTGTAGCCCTTAAAGAGACCCAGTACTTC; CDR3 protein: CASSVALKETQYF; V gene: TRBV10-2; D gene: .; clone size: many; J gene: TRBJ2-5
CDR3 DNA: TGTGCCAGCAGCCAAGGGCTAGCGGGGGGTTCCTACGAGCAGTACTTC; CDR3 protein: CASSQGLAGGSYEQYF; V gene: TRBV4-2; D gene: TRBD2; clone size: .; J gene: TRBJ2-7
CDR3 DNA: TGTGCCATCCGCGGACAGGGGGCGAACAATGAGCAGTTCTTC; CDR3 protein: CAIRGQGANNEQFF; V gene: TRBV10-3; D gene: TRBD1; clone size: few; J gene: TRBJ2-1
CDR3 DNA: TGTGCCAGCAGCTTACGGGGTTCCTACGAGCAGTACTTC; CDR3 protein: CASSLRGSYEQYF; V gene: TRBV7-9; D gene: .; clone size: few; J gene: TRBJ2-7
CDR3 DNA: TGTGCCAGCAGCTTTGGGGCTCCAGGTTTCGGTACGCAGTATTTT; CDR3 protein: CASSFGAPGFGTQYF; V gene: TRBV11-2; D gene: .; clone size: many; J gene: TRBJ2-3
CDR3 DNA: TGTGCCAGCAGGAAGAGGACAGCCACCGCAACTAATGAAAAACTGTTTTTT; CDR3 protein: CASRKRTATATNEKLFF; V gene: TRBV2; D gene: .; clone size: .; J gene: TRBJ1-4
CDR3 DNA: TGTGCCAGCAGCCAGAGCAGTAGGACTAGCGGGGCTTACAATGAGCAGTTCTTC; CDR3 protein: CASSQSSRTSGAYNEQFF; V gene: TRBV4-2; D gene: TRBD2; clone size: many; J gene: TRBJ2-1
CDR3 DNA: TGTGCCAGCCTCTCTCCCGGCGACTATGGCTACACCTTC; CDR3 protein: CASLSPGDYGYTF; V gene: TRBV6-2/TRBV6-3; D gene: .; clone size: few; J gene: TRBJ1-2
CDR3 DNA: TGTGCCAGCAGTTTATCGTGGGGGGAGGGTCAGCCCCAGCATTTT; CDR3 protein: CASSLSWGEGQPQHF; V gene: TRBV27; D gene: .; clone size: .; J gene: TRBJ1-5
CDR3 DNA: TGTGCCAGCACCTCTAGCAGCTACAATGAGCAGTTCTTC; CDR3 protein: CASTSSSYNEQFF; V gene: TRBV6-6; D gene: .; clone size: few; J gene: TRBJ2-1
CDR3 DNA: TGTGCCAGCAGCCGGACGCATCAGCATGGCTACACCTTC; CDR3 protein: CASSRTHQHGYTF; V gene: TRBV7-9; D gene: .; clone size: few; J gene: TRBJ1-2
CDR3 DNA: TGTGCCAGCAGCTGGGGGGGGGGAGATACGCAGTATTTT; CDR3 protein: CASSWGGGDTQYF; V gene: TRBV5-6; D gene: TRBD2; clone size: few; J gene: TRBJ2-3
CDR3 DNA: TGCAGTGCTCCTTGGGACAGGGCGAGCACAGATACGCAGTATTTT; CDR3 protein: CSAPWDRASTDTQYF; V gene: TRBV20-1; D gene: TRBD1; clone size: many; J gene: TRBJ2-3
CDR3 DNA: TGCGCCAGCAGCCAAGAAGGCGTCAGGTCGGATGGCTACACCTTC; CDR3 protein: CASSQEGVRSDGYTF; V gene: TRBV4-3; D gene: .; clone size: many; J gene: TRBJ1-2